A selection of T cell receptor beta chains follows, all from one sample in a study of OX40 agonist ivuxolimab in advanced cancers. Sequencing was performed with immunoSEQ multiplex PCR; in TCRdb, only in-frame clones are kept and a portion is missing. The sample records about 26,000 clones, 80% to 90% being singletons. The starting material was CD4+ or CD8+ T cells sorted from blood, obtained in a trial of the OX40 agonist ivuxolimab. The receptors come from an adult with an advanced solid tumor such as melanoma, head and neck, liver or kidney cancer. Both conserved end residues are part of each CDR3. The order of the fields is V gene, D gene, J gene, clone size, CDR3 DNA, CDR3 protein. The D gene is left open where the match is weak. Clone size, where shown, is once, few, many, or a class for clones that have expanded.

>TRBV25-1|TRBD2|TRBJ2-1|few
TGTGCCAGCAGTGACCCCTCCCACCTAGCGGGACCCTACAATGAGCAGTTCTTC
CASSDPSHLAGPYNEQFF
>TRBV11-2|TRBD2|TRBJ2-7|-
TGTGCCAGCTGGGGCGGGGGGTCGACCTACGAGCAGTACTTC
CASWGGGSTYEQYF
>TRBV4-1|TRBD2|TRBJ2-1|-
TGCGCCAGCAGCCAAGCGGCGGGAGGGAAATACAATGAGCAGTTCTTC
CASSQAAGGKYNEQFF
>TRBV4-3|-|TRBJ2-7|-
TGCGCCAGCAGCCCCGGGGGCGGGGGCCTCTACGAGCAGTACTTC
CASSPGGGGLYEQYF
>TRBV4-1|-|TRBJ2-7|once
TGCGCCAGCAGCCAAGGGGCACCGCCCTCCTACGAGCAGTACTTC
CASSQGAPPSYEQYF
>TRBV4-1|TRBD2|TRBJ2-7|-
TGCGCCAGCAGCCAAGCTCTTAGCGGGAGGGAGGTCTACGAGCAGTACTTC
CASSQALSGREVYEQYF
>TRBV5-3|-|TRBJ1-1|-
TGTGCCAGAAGCTCCACTCACCGAATGGGGCCAGTGAACACTGAAGCTTTCTTT
CARSSTHRMGPVNTEAFF
>TRBV15|TRBD1|TRBJ2-1|once
TGTGCCACCAGCAAAAACCCAGGGGGCAGGGTCCAAGAGCAGTTCTTC
CATSKNPGGRVQEQFF
>TRBV7-9|TRBD1|TRBJ2-1|-
TGTGCCAGCAGCCAAAAGGGGGCGTTCTACAATGAGCAGTTCTTC
CASSQKGAFYNEQFF
>TRBV6-5|TRBD1|TRBJ1-1|once
TGTGCCAGCAGGGGGACAGGCTCGGCGGCTTTCTTT
CASRGTGSAAFF
>TRBV7-2|TRBD2|TRBJ2-3|-
TGTGCCAGCAGCTTGGCCCCAGTAGCGGGGGCCCCGTTGGATACGCAGTATTTT
CASSLAPVAGAPLDTQYF
>TRBV28|-|TRBJ1-5|-
TGTGCCAGCAGCTCCCAGACAGGACCTAGCAATCAGCCCCAGCATTTT
CASSSQTGPSNQPQHF
>TRBV7-6|-|TRBJ2-7|-
TGTGCCAGCAGCTTAGCGCAAGCTTCAGAGCAGTACTTC
CASSLAQASEQYF
>TRBV5-4|TRBD1|TRBJ2-1|-
TGTGCCAGCAGCGTGGACAGGGGGCCAAATGAGCAGTTCTTC
CASSVDRGPNEQFF
>TRBV4-1|TRBD1|TRBJ2-7|-
TGCGCCAGCAGCCAAGCGGAGGGGACAGGGGTTTACGAGCAGTACTTC
CASSQAEGTGVYEQYF
>TRBV4-1|-|TRBJ1-1|-
TGCGCCAGCAGCCCCATCGGGGGGCAGTCCACTGAAGCTTTCTTT
CASSPIGGQSTEAFF
>TRBV13|-|TRBJ1-1|-
TGTGCCAGCAGCTCGCGGGGCACTGAAGCTTTCTTT
CASSSRGTEAFF